This T cell receptor (beta chain) was captured in a study of blood T cell repertoires in COVID-19. Study-wide background: Spain, Italy and the United States supplied samples that represented acute and convalescent COVID-19. T cells, B-cell-depleted T cells, or PBMCs supplied cDNA or gDNA.

Germline-derived CDR1 and CDR2 are LNHNV and YYDKDF (reference sequence). The V segment lost 3 bases and the J segment 6 bases; nucleotides outside the gene matches: 7. The CDR3 contains 15 residues. Seattle cases were enrolled at active infection and followed longitudinally. Authors' analysis steps: Estimates of nucleated cell counts were drawn from the amplification of reference gene primers. Assay used: immunoSEQ multiplex PCR; TCRdb lists only in-frame clones, some missing. V and J calls and clone size are copied from that table; D and trimming were computed from the DNA. Here the sample spans fewer than 650,000 clones, approximately 91% being singletons.

Sequenced input: peripheral blood. The source is a woman aged 50 to 65 with COVID-19, enrolled during active disease. This chain joins TRBV15 and TRBJ2-3; 9 bases align to TRBD2. Written as DNA, the CDR3 is TGTGCCACCAGCAGGTCAGGGACTAGCTCGGATACGCAGTATTTT. Residues: CATSRSGTSSDTQYF.